These T cell receptor beta chains were read from a single sample in a study of T cell responses to AZD1222 COVID-19 vaccine. Here immunoSEQ multiplex PCR was the method, and the copy in TCRdb shows in-frame clones only, minus some. The table includes approximately 140,000 clones, around nine tenths detected once. This sample comprised peripheral blood, obtained 28 days after the second AZD1222 dose. The receptors originated from an adult who received the AZD1222 COVID-19 vaccine. Each CDR3 is given with its conserved first and last residue. The D gene is left open where the match is weak. Where a row states a size, it is once, few, many or the class of an expanded clone; other rows omit it.

d_call: TRBD1; clone_size: .; cdr3_length: 11; j_call: TRBJ1-1; v_call: TRBV12-3/TRBV12-4; cdr3_nt: TGTGCCAGCAGTGACAGGGGAAAAGCTTTCTTT; cdr3_aa: CASSDRGKAFF
d_call: .; clone_size: .; cdr3_length: 15; j_call: TRBJ2-1; v_call: TRBV10-1; cdr3_nt: TGCGCCAGCAGCTTGACGTCGAGCTCCTACAATGAGCAGTTCTTC; cdr3_aa: CASSLTSSSYNEQFF
d_call: .; clone_size: .; cdr3_length: 15; j_call: TRBJ1-2; v_call: TRBV7-8; cdr3_nt: TGTGCCAGCAGCCCTAGGGACGGTTCTAACTATGGCTACACCTTC; cdr3_aa: CASSPRDGSNYGYTF
d_call: .; clone_size: once; cdr3_length: 15; j_call: TRBJ1-5; v_call: TRBV25-1; cdr3_nt: TGTGCCAGCAGTGAATCCGGTATCCTTGGTCAGCCCCAGCATTTT; cdr3_aa: CASSESGILGQPQHF
d_call: .; clone_size: once; cdr3_length: 13; j_call: TRBJ2-1; v_call: TRBV4-2; cdr3_nt: TGTGCCAGCAGCCAAGGGGATTTCGATGAGCAGTTCTTC; cdr3_aa: CASSQGDFDEQFF
d_call: .; clone_size: .; cdr3_length: 14; j_call: TRBJ1-3; v_call: TRBV6-5; cdr3_nt: TGTGCCAGCAGATCGACGGGGTCTGGAAACACCATATATTTT; cdr3_aa: CASRSTGSGNTIYF
d_call: .; clone_size: .; cdr3_length: 15; j_call: TRBJ2-2; v_call: TRBV18; cdr3_nt: TGTGCCAGCTCACCCCTTAGCGGGAACACCGGGGAGCTGTTTTTT; cdr3_aa: CASSPLSGNTGELFF
d_call: TRBD2; clone_size: .; cdr3_length: 15; j_call: TRBJ2-3; v_call: TRBV11-3; cdr3_nt: TGTGCCAGCAGCTCTAGCGGGAGACTTCAAGATACGCAGTATTTT; cdr3_aa: CASSSSGRLQDTQYF
d_call: .; clone_size: once; cdr3_length: 14; j_call: TRBJ1-1; v_call: TRBV2; cdr3_nt: TGTGCCAGCAGTGATCTAATCCGGGACACTGAAGCTTTCTTT; cdr3_aa: CASSDLIRDTEAFF
d_call: .; clone_size: .; cdr3_length: 17; j_call: TRBJ2-1; v_call: TRBV5-1; cdr3_nt: TGCGCCAGCAGCTTGGACGGTGGGACGATGGCCTACAATGAGCAGTTCTTC; cdr3_aa: CASSLDGGTMAYNEQFF
d_call: .; clone_size: .; cdr3_length: 16; j_call: TRBJ1-3; v_call: TRBV11-2; cdr3_nt: TGTGCCAGCAGCTTAGCAGGGGATCTCTCTGGAAACACCATATATTTT; cdr3_aa: CASSLAGDLSGNTIYF
d_call: TRBD1; clone_size: .; cdr3_length: 13; j_call: TRBJ1-1; v_call: TRBV9; cdr3_nt: TGTGCCAGCAGCGGAAGACAGGGAGGGAGAGCTTTCTTT; cdr3_aa: CASSGRQGGRAFF
d_call: .; clone_size: .; cdr3_length: 15; j_call: TRBJ1-5; v_call: TRBV6-5; cdr3_nt: TGTGCCAGCAGTTACTCGCAGAGTAGCAATCAGCCCCAGCATTTT; cdr3_aa: CASSYSQSSNQPQHF
d_call: TRBD2; clone_size: .; cdr3_length: 15; j_call: TRBJ2-7; v_call: TRBV27; cdr3_nt: TGTGCCAGCAGCCCTACTAGCGGCTCCCTCTACGAGCAGTACTTC; cdr3_aa: CASSPTSGSLYEQYF
d_call: TRBD1; clone_size: .; cdr3_length: 14; j_call: TRBJ2-7; v_call: TRBV9; cdr3_nt: TGTGCCAGCAGCCCCCGGGACAGGCACTACGAGCAGTACTTC; cdr3_aa: CASSPRDRHYEQYF
d_call: .; clone_size: .; cdr3_length: 13; j_call: TRBJ1-2; v_call: TRBV28; cdr3_nt: TGTGCCAGCAGTCTAGGGACGTGGACCGGCTACACCTTC; cdr3_aa: CASSLGTWTGYTF
d_call: .; clone_size: .; cdr3_length: 13; j_call: TRBJ1-2; v_call: TRBV7-9; cdr3_nt: TGTGCCAGCAGCTTAAGGGATCGCTATGGCTACACCTTC; cdr3_aa: CASSLRDRYGYTF
d_call: .; clone_size: .; cdr3_length: 16; j_call: TRBJ1-1; v_call: TRBV19; cdr3_nt: TGTGCCAGTAGTATTTCCACGGGCAACCGGGGCACTGAAGCTTTCTTT; cdr3_aa: CASSISTGNRGTEAFF
d_call: TRBD1; clone_size: .; cdr3_length: 15; j_call: TRBJ2-5; v_call: TRBV9; cdr3_nt: TGTGCCAGCAGCCCAAGACAGGGGGCTCTTGAGACCCAGTACTTC; cdr3_aa: CASSPRQGALETQYF
d_call: TRBD1; clone_size: few; cdr3_length: 17; j_call: TRBJ1-1; v_call: TRBV19; cdr3_nt: TGTGCCAGTAGCCCTCCCCGACAGGGTAACATGAACACTGAAGCTTTCTTT; cdr3_aa: CASSPPRQGNMNTEAFF
d_call: .; clone_size: .; cdr3_length: 15; j_call: TRBJ2-7; v_call: TRBV2; cdr3_nt: TGTGCCAGCAGTGAAATAGGGGGGGTTTCCAACTGGCAGTACTTC; cdr3_aa: CASSEIGGVSNWQYF
d_call: TRBD1; clone_size: .; cdr3_length: 18; j_call: TRBJ1-4; v_call: TRBV11-2; cdr3_nt: TGTGCCAGCAGCTCTCCCAGGGGGCGCATAAGGTCGCGAGAAAAACTGTTTTTT; cdr3_aa: CASSSPRGRIRSREKLFF
d_call: TRBD2; clone_size: .; cdr3_length: 17; j_call: TRBJ2-3; v_call: TRBV5-6; cdr3_nt: TGTGCCAGCAGCTTGTCGGCTAGCGGGGGAAACACAGATACGCAGTATTTT; cdr3_aa: CASSLSASGGNTDTQYF
d_call: TRBD2; clone_size: .; cdr3_length: 18; j_call: TRBJ2-5; v_call: TRBV12-5; cdr3_nt: TGTGCTAGTGGTTTGAACTCACTCCTAGCGGGAGTTGAAGAGACCCAGTACTTC; cdr3_aa: CASGLNSLLAGVEETQYF
d_call: TRBD1; clone_size: many; cdr3_length: 14; j_call: TRBJ1-5; v_call: TRBV5-5; cdr3_nt: TGTGCCAGCAGCTTGGGAGGGGGCGGTCAGCCCCAGCATTTT; cdr3_aa: CASSLGGGGQPQHF
d_call: .; clone_size: once; cdr3_length: 12; j_call: TRBJ2-1; v_call: TRBV6-5; cdr3_nt: TGTGCCAGCAGTTACGGGGGCAATGAGCAGTTCTTC; cdr3_aa: CASSYGGNEQFF
d_call: .; clone_size: .; cdr3_length: 19; j_call: TRBJ1-2; v_call: TRBV5-1; cdr3_nt: TGCGCCAGCAGCTTGGCCGGGTTGCAGGGACGGTCTCGGGACTATGGCTACACCTTC; cdr3_aa: CASSLAGLQGRSRDYGYTF
d_call: .; clone_size: .; cdr3_length: 15; j_call: TRBJ2-7; v_call: TRBV6-5; cdr3_nt: TGTGCCAGCAGTTACCCCGACAGGGAGGCCTACGAGCAGTACTTC; cdr3_aa: CASSYPDREAYEQYF
d_call: TRBD1; clone_size: .; cdr3_length: 15; j_call: TRBJ1-1; v_call: TRBV12-5; cdr3_nt: TGTGCTAGTGGCCGACCGGGACAGTCGAACACTGAAGCTTTCTTT; cdr3_aa: CASGRPGQSNTEAFF
d_call: .; clone_size: .; cdr3_length: 17; j_call: TRBJ1-3; v_call: TRBV7-2; cdr3_nt: TGTGCCAGCAGCACCGGGTCCTACAGGAGCGGTGGAAACACCATATATTTT; cdr3_aa: CASSTGSYRSGGNTIYF
d_call: .; clone_size: .; cdr3_length: 15; j_call: TRBJ1-2; v_call: TRBV19; cdr3_nt: TGTGCCAGTAGTCTCCTCCCGGGAGCAGGAAATGGCTACACCTTC; cdr3_aa: CASSLLPGAGNGYTF
d_call: TRBD2; clone_size: .; cdr3_length: 15; j_call: TRBJ2-1; v_call: TRBV24-1; cdr3_nt: TGTGCCACCAGTGATCCGAGCGGGAGGGGGAATGAGCAGTTCTTC; cdr3_aa: CATSDPSGRGNEQFF
d_call: .; clone_size: .; cdr3_length: 12; j_call: TRBJ1-4; v_call: TRBV9; cdr3_nt: TGTGCCAGCAGCCCTGGGGCGGGGAAACTGTTTTTT; cdr3_aa: CASSPGAGKLFF
d_call: TRBD1; clone_size: .; cdr3_length: 13; j_call: TRBJ1-6; v_call: TRBV29-1; cdr3_nt: TGCAGCGTCTCACAGGGGCAGAATTCACCCCTCCACTTT; cdr3_aa: CSVSQGQNSPLHF
d_call: .; clone_size: .; cdr3_length: 15; j_call: TRBJ2-7; v_call: TRBV3-1/TRBV3-2; cdr3_nt: TGTGCCAGCAGGTCTAGTTCCGGGCCCTTCTACGAGCAGTACTTC; cdr3_aa: CASRSSSGPFYEQYF
d_call: .; clone_size: .; cdr3_length: 12; j_call: TRBJ1-2; v_call: TRBV12-3/TRBV12-4; cdr3_nt: TGTGCCAGCAGTTTCACCCGTACCGGCTACACCTTC; cdr3_aa: CASSFTRTGYTF
d_call: .; clone_size: .; cdr3_length: 16; j_call: TRBJ2-1; v_call: TRBV6-1; cdr3_nt: TGTGCCAGCAGTGAAGTAATGTGGGAGGCCTACAATGAGCAGTTCTTC; cdr3_aa: CASSEVMWEAYNEQFF
d_call: TRBD1; clone_size: .; cdr3_length: 11; j_call: TRBJ1-6; v_call: TRBV20-1; cdr3_nt: TGCAGTGCTAGGCAGGGGGGAAACCTCCACTTT; cdr3_aa: CSARQGGNLHF
d_call: .; clone_size: .; cdr3_length: 15; j_call: TRBJ2-2; v_call: TRBV5-1; cdr3_nt: TGCGCCAGCAGCTTGGCCGTCAGGGAAACCGGGGAGCTGTTTTTT; cdr3_aa: CASSLAVRETGELFF
d_call: .; clone_size: .; cdr3_length: 17; j_call: TRBJ2-2; v_call: TRBV18; cdr3_nt: TGTGCCAGCTCACCACAGAGGACAGCGAGGAACACCGGGGAGCTGTTTTTT; cdr3_aa: CASSPQRTARNTGELFF
d_call: TRBD1; clone_size: .; cdr3_length: 16; j_call: TRBJ2-7; v_call: TRBV4-2; cdr3_nt: TGTGCCAGCAGCCAGTCCAGGGACAGGGTCTTGGCTTATGGGTACTTC; cdr3_aa: CASSQSRDRVLAYGYF
d_call: TRBD1; clone_size: .; cdr3_length: 14; j_call: TRBJ1-5; v_call: TRBV4-2; cdr3_nt: TGTGCCAGCAGCCCCGGGACAGATAATCAGCCCCAGCATTTT; cdr3_aa: CASSPGTDNQPQHF
d_call: TRBD1; clone_size: .; cdr3_length: 15; j_call: TRBJ1-4; v_call: TRBV5-6; cdr3_nt: TGTGCCAGCAGCTTCCGGGACAGGGGGAATGAAAAACTGTTTTTT; cdr3_aa: CASSFRDRGNEKLFF
d_call: .; clone_size: .; cdr3_length: 14; j_call: TRBJ2-2; v_call: TRBV5-1; cdr3_nt: TGCGCCAGCAGCTTAGGCCCGGCGGTCGGGGAGCTGTTTTTT; cdr3_aa: CASSLGPAVGELFF
d_call: .; clone_size: .; cdr3_length: 18; j_call: TRBJ2-2; v_call: TRBV7-9; cdr3_nt: TGTGCCAGCAGCCCACGGACTAGCAACAGGGGGGGCACCGGGGAGCTGTTTTTT; cdr3_aa: CASSPRTSNRGGTGELFF
d_call: .; clone_size: .; cdr3_length: 15; j_call: TRBJ1-5; v_call: TRBV10-3; cdr3_nt: TGTGCCATCAGTGACGTGGGGGCTGGCAATCAGCCCCAGCATTTT; cdr3_aa: CAISDVGAGNQPQHF